This T cell receptor beta chain was sequenced for a study of shared clonotypes between healthy human individuals. The germline V gene encodes CDR1 SQVTM and CDR2 ANQGSEA. The CDR3 length is 12 residues. V was cut by 4 bases and J by 4 bases, with 10 bases left in between. Sequencing was performed with immunoSEQ multiplex PCR; in TCRdb, only in-frame clones are kept and a portion is missing. This table holds 330,000 or so clones, around two thirds found once. The sequence came from a man aged 25 to 40 in good health. This chain links TRBV29-1 with TRBJ2-5; D may be TRBD1 (6 bases). The sequencing input was memory CD4+ T cells sorted from blood. The sample's subset: CD45RA-negative fraction. The CDR3 DNA is TGCAGCGTTGCACAGGGCAGAGAGACCCAGTACTTC. Amino acid sequence: CSVAQGRETQYF.